What follows are 23 T cell receptor beta chains derived from one specimen sequenced in a study of cytomegalovirus exposure and HLA in healthy donors. PCR amplification relied on 60 Vbeta primers (plus 13 Jbeta primers). Some clones are missing from TCRdb's copy, which holds only in-frame ones; the method was immunoSEQ multiplex PCR. Of more than 95,000 clones detected, roughly 78% appear once; the ten largest clones hold roughly 6%. Sequencing was done on a sample of PBMCs. Every receptor here comes from a woman aged 40 to 55 in good health and CMV-seronegative.

This clone came up once. This sequence joins TRBV6-5 and TRBJ2-7; 7 nucleotides line up with TRBD2. The germline CDR1 and CDR2 sequences are MNHEY and SVGAGI. CDR3 size: 15 residues. J was trimmed by 3 bases and V by 3 bases; bases with no gene match: 8. CDR3 nucleotides: TGTGCCAGCAGTTATTCGGCTAGCGGCATCTACGAGCAGTACTTC. Translating it yields CASSYSASGIYEQYF.

A note on this clone: An end of the junction differs from the germline gene, which may be a read error. This same CDR3 is encoded by further DNA sequences in the sample. The chain joins TRBV7-9 to TRBJ1-1; D uncertain. The CDR3 has 11 amino acids. Looked up from germline, CDR1 is SEHNR and CDR2 is FQNEAQ (reference sequence). CDR3 sequence reads: CSSSLAGEAFF. The DNA of the CDR3 is TGTTCCAGCAGTCTAGCCGGTGAAGCTTTCTTT. The full variable domain, its missing parts supplied by reference TRBV7-9 and TRBJ1-1, is DTGVSQNPRHKITKRGQNVTFRCDPISEHNRLYWYRQTLGQGPEFLTYFQNEAQLEKSRLLSDRFSAERPKGSFSTLEIQRTEQGDSAMYLCSSSLAGEAFFGQGTRLTVV.

In its sample, this clone was seen a few times. The chain employs TRBV25-1 and TRBJ1-1; D is ambiguous. Germline CDR1 is MGHDK and CDR2 is SYGVNS. With 8 bases removed from V and 6 bases from J, the gap between germline ends came to 7 bases. The CDR3 contains 10 residues. CDR3 sequence: CASADAEAFF. For the CDR3, the DNA is TGTGCCAGCGCGGATGCTGAAGCTTTCTTT. Using reference TRBV25-1 and TRBJ1-1 for the parts outside the CDR3, the full variable domain is EADIYQTPRYLVIGTGKKITLECSQTMGHDKMYWYQQDPGMELHLIHYSYGVNSTEKGDLSSESTVSRIRTEHFPLTLESARPSHTSQYLCASADAEAFFGQGTRLTVV.

This sequence joins TRBV4-1 and TRBJ2-1; 7 nucleotides line up with TRBD1. The J segment lost 8 bases and the V segment lost 5 bases, leaving 12 bases of the junction unmatched. The CDR3 contains 15 residues. The V gene's germline CDR1 is MGHRA and CDR2 YSYEKL. The CDR3 reads CASSMTGPMRDEQFF. CDR3 sequence (DNA): TGCGCCAGCAGCATGACAGGGCCTATGCGGGATGAGCAGTTCTTC.

The rearrangement links TRBV5-1 to TRBJ2-5; the match to TRBD2 covers 7 bases. Trimming removed 0 bases from V and 0 bases from J; junction bases left unmatched: 5. The length of the CDR3 is 16 residues. From germline, CDR1 is SGHRS and CDR2 YFSETQ. Here the CDR3 reads CASSLAWGGDQETQYF. As DNA, the CDR3 is TGCGCCAGCAGCTTGGCCTGGGGGGGAGACCAAGAGACCCAGTACTTC.

The chain carries TRBV19 and TRBJ2-7, with a tentative D call TRBD2 (6 bases). The V gene's germline CDR1 is LNHDA and CDR2 SQIVND (reference sequence). V was trimmed by 8 bases and J by 0 bases, leaving 11 bases between them. The CDR3 spans 13 residues. CDR3 amino acids: CASSAGLSYEQYF. The DNA of the CDR3 is TGTGCCAGTTCAGCGGGTCTCTCCTACGAGCAGTACTTC.

This clone was detected only once. The chain recombines TRBV7-9 with TRBJ2-5, with 10 bases identical to TRBD1. Germline CDR1 and CDR2: SEHNR and FQNEAQ (reference sequence). The CDR3 is 16 residues long. Unmatched junction bases numbered 4, after V lost 2 bases and J lost 1 base. CDR3: CASSLSRQGAQETQYF. CDR3 bases: TGTGCCAGCAGCTTATCGCGACAGGGGGCCCAAGAGACCCAGTACTTC. The entire variable domain, with the rest obtained from reference TRBV7-9 and TRBJ2-5, is as follows: DTGVSQNPRHKITKRGQNVTFRCDPISEHNRLYWYRQTLGQGPEFLTYFQNEAQLEKSRLLSDRFSAERPKGSFSTLEIQRTEQGDSAMYLCASSLSRQGAQETQYFGPGTRLLVL.

The chain carries TRBV5-5 and TRBJ2-2, with D possibly being TRBD1 (6 bases). V was cut by 0 bases and J by 7 bases, with 10 bases left in between. Germline-derived CDR1 and CDR2 are SGHKS and YYEKEE (reference sequence). The CDR3 extends over 14 amino acids. CDR3 residues: CASSLEGDYGELFF. The CDR3 region has the DNA TGTGCCAGCAGCTTGGAGGGGGATTACGGGGAGCTGTTTTTT.

The gene calls are TRBV27 and TRBJ1-1; D might be TRBD1 (6 bases). CDR1 MNHEY and CDR2 SMNVEV come from the germline V gene (reference sequence). This CDR3 contains 17 residues. Trimming shortened V by 2 bases and J by 4 bases, and 20 bases separated the two germline ends. The CDR3 coding sequence is TGTGCCAGCAGTTTAAGGGGGGGGTTTGGGGTTATCACTGAAGCTTTCTTT. Translation gives CASSLRGGFGVITEAFF.

This chain connects TRBV28 to TRBJ1-2, with TRBD1 matching 9 bases. The CDR3 contains 13 residues. Germline CDR1 reads MDHEN; CDR2 reads SYDVKM. Losses at the gene ends were 6 bases for V and 4 bases for J; bases not matched to a gene: 3. CDR3 region: CASSGQGSYGYTF. DNA for the CDR3: TGTGCCAGCAGCGGACAGGGGTCCTATGGCTACACCTTC.

In this sample, this clone turned up a few times. This chain links TRBV29-1 with TRBJ2-1; D unresolved. In germline, CDR1 is SQVTM, CDR2 ANQGSEA. Trimming removed 1 base at V and 10 bases at J, with 14 bases between. The CDR3 extends over 13 amino acids. Written as DNA, the CDR3 is TGCAGCGTTGAAGCCTCCCTCAGATCCGAGCAGTTCTTC. Protein: CSVEASLRSEQFF.

The J gene is TRBJ1-4, the V gene TRBV5-6; tentatively, D is TRBD1 (5 bases). The germline V gene encodes CDR1 SGHDT and CDR2 YYEEEE. CDR3 length: 13 residues. V lost 2 bases and J lost 10, with 12 bases in between. The CDR3 loop is CASSFEGEGKLFF. The CDR3 nucleotides are TGTGCCAGCAGCTTCGAAGGGGAGGGAAAACTGTTTTTT.

This chain uses TRBV6-5 with TRBJ2-7; D is possibly TRBD1 (5 bases). Looked up from germline, CDR1 is MNHEY and CDR2 is SVGAGI. V lost 0 bases to trimming and J lost 2 bases, with 14 bases between them. The CDR3 is 16 residues long. The CDR3 sequence is CASSYSTGHQTYEQYF. CDR3 bases: TGTGCCAGCAGTTACTCAACCGGACACCAAACCTACGAGCAGTACTTC.

This clone was seen only once. V is TRBV2 and J is TRBJ2-7, with 8 positions matching TRBD1. The CDR3 totals 15 residues. V was clipped by 6 bases and J by 3 bases; unmatched bases: 10. CDR1 is SNHLY, CDR2 FYNNEI, per germline. The CDR3 reads CASRGTGGPHYEQYF. The CDR3 coding sequence is TGTGCCAGCAGAGGTACAGGGGGGCCCCACTACGAGCAGTACTTC.

This clone has a handful of counts. Relative to the germline gene, one junction end is altered; a read error may explain this. This chain connects TRBV6-5 to TRBJ2-1; 9 positions agree with TRBD2. The CDR3 is 12 residues long. In germline, CDR1 is MNHEY, CDR2 SVGAGI. CDR3 coding DNA: TGTGCCAGCAGTTCTGCCGGGACTAGCATGGTCTTC. It translates to CASSSAGTSMVF.

In nucleotides, the CDR3 is TGTGCCAGCAGGCGACAGTGGGAGACCCAGTACTTC. Translation: CASRRQWETQYF. The rearrangement links TRBV2 to TRBJ2-5; TRBD1 is a possible D gene (5 bases). Between the trimmed V and J ends, which lost 6 bases and 5 bases, there was a span of 10 bases. The CDR3 sequence is 12 residues long. Germline CDR1 and CDR2: SNHLY and FYNNEI.

The rearrangement links TRBV19 to TRBJ1-5, with a weak D call TRBD1 (6 bases). Trimming removed 6 bases at V and 3 bases at J, with 12 bases between. The germline CDR1 and CDR2 sequences are LNHDA and SQIVND (reference sequence). CDR3 size: 14 residues. CDR3 nucleotides: TGTGCCAGTAGCCAACAGGGAAACAATCAGCCCCAGCATTTT. Its protein product is CASSQQGNNQPQHF.

This clone occurred a few times. The chain uses TRBV27 and TRBJ2-7; TRBD1 matches at 8 bases. CDR1 and CDR2 (germline): MNHEY, SMNVEV (reference sequence). The CDR3 totals 14 residues. With 8 bases clipped from V and 2 bases from J, the junction kept 8 bases outside the gene matches. CDR3 DNA sequence: TGTGCCAGCGCGGAAGGGACAGGCCCCTACGAGCAGTACTTC. This gives the protein CASAEGTGPYEQYF.

This clone has a single count. The chain couples TRBV13 to TRBJ2-7; TRBD2 matches 13 bases. CDR1 is PRHDT, CDR2 FYEKMQ, per germline (reference sequence). The CDR3 sequence is 19 residues long. J lost 7 bases, V lost 5 bases, and 20 bases had no gene match. DNA of the CDR3: TGTGCCAGCAGCCAATTGGGACTAGCGGGAATCGAAACCCCGGGAGAGCAGTACTTC. As protein: CASSQLGLAGIETPGEQYF.

The chain recombines TRBV28 with TRBJ2-7; 13 nucleotides match TRBD2. Per the germline V gene, CDR1 is MDHEN and CDR2 is SYDVKM. The CDR3 contains 16 residues. The ends lost 5 bases at V and 10 bases at J; junction bases unmatched: 14. The DNA for the CDR3 is TGTGCCAGCAGTCGCGCCGGGACTAGCGGGATAGACTCTCAGTACTTC. Its translation is CASSRAGTSGIDSQYF.

This clone has a handful of counts. The chain recombines TRBV7-9 with TRBJ2-7, with 11 bases fitting TRBD1. This CDR3 has 18 amino acids. V shed 1 base and J 4 bases; nucleotides not matched to a gene: 12. Germline CDR1 is SEHNR and CDR2 is FQNEAQ (reference sequence). In DNA form, the CDR3 reads TGTGCCAGCAGCTTAGGGACAGGGGGCGGCGGGAGGAGGTACGAGCAGTACTTC. It codes for CASSLGTGGGGRRYEQYF. Full variable domain (remainder filled in from reference TRBV7-9 and TRBJ2-7): DTGVSQNPRHKITKRGQNVTFRCDPISEHNRLYWYRQTLGQGPEFLTYFQNEAQLEKSRLLSDRFSAERPKGSFSTLEIQRTEQGDSAMYLCASSLGTGGGGRRYEQYFGPGTRLTVT.

This sequence joins TRBV19 and TRBJ1-4, with D perhaps TRBD1 (6 bases). The CDR3 length is 16 residues. Germline-derived CDR1 and CDR2 are LNHDA and SQIVND (reference sequence). The V gene lost 4 bases and the J gene lost 0 bases, with 12 bases spanning the gap. CDR3 residues: CASSTAGAATNEKLFF. CDR3 in DNA: TGTGCCAGTAGTACGGCAGGGGCTGCAACTAATGAAAAACTGTTTTTT.

The rearrangement links TRBV19 to TRBJ2-2, with D perhaps TRBD1 (6 bases). This CDR3 is built from 14 residues. CDR1 and CDR2 (germline): LNHDA, SQIVND (reference sequence). V was clipped by 5 bases and J by 7 bases, with 14 bases between them. This CDR3 reads CASSSSRGDGELFF. CDR3 DNA: TGTGCCAGTAGTTCCAGCAGGGGAGACGGGGAGCTGTTTTTT.